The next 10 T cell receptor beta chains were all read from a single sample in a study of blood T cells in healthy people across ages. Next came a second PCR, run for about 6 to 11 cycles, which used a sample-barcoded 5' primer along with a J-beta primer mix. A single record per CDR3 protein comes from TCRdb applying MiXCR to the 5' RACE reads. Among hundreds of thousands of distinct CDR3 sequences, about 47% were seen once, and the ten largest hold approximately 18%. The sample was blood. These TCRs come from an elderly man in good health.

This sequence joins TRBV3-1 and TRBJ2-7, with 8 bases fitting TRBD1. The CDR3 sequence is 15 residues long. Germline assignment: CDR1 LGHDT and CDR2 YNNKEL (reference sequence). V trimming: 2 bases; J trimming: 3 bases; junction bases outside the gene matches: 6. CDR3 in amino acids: CASSQQTGAFYEQYF. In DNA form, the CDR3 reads TGTGCCAGCAGCCAACAGACAGGGGCCTTCTACGAGCAGTACTTC.

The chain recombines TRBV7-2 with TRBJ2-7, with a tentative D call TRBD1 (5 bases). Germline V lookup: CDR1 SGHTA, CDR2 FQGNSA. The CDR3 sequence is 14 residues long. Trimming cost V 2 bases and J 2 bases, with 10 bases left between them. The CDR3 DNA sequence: TGTGCCAGCAGCTTATCTGGACAAGCCTACGAGCAGTACTTC. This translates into CASSLSGQAYEQYF.

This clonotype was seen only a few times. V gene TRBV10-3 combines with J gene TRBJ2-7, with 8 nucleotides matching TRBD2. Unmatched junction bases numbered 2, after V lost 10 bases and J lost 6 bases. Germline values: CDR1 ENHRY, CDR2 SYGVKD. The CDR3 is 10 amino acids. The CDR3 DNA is TGTGCCACCGGGGGGGGCGAGCAGTACTTC. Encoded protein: CATGGGEQYF.

As DNA, the CDR3 is TGTGCCAGTAGTCCTACTAGCGGGGGGGATGCGTACAATGAGCAGTTCTTC. Its translation: CASSPTSGGDAYNEQFF. The V gene is TRBV19, the J gene TRBJ2-1, with 13 bases that match TRBD2. The V gene's germline CDR1 is LNHDA and CDR2 SQIVND (reference sequence). The CDR3 has 17 amino acids. V lost 5 bases to trimming and J lost 4 bases; unmatched junction nucleotides: 8.

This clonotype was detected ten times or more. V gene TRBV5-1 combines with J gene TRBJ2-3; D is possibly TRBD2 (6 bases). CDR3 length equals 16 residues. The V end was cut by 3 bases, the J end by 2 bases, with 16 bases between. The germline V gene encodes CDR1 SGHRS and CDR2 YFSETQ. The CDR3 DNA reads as TGCGCCAGCAGCTCGGGGGACGACCGGAACACAGATACGCAGTATTTT. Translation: CASSSGDDRNTDTQYF.

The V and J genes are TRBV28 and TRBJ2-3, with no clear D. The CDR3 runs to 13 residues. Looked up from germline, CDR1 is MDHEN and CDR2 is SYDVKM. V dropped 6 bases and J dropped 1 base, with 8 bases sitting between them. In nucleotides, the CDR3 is TGTGCCAGCAGGGATGGTGGCACAGATACGCAGTATTTT. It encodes CASRDGGTDTQYF.

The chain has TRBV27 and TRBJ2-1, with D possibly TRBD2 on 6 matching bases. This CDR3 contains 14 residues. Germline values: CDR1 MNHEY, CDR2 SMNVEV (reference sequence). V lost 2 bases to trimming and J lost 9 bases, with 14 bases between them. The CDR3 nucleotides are TGTGCCAGCAGTTTACGGTCTGTGGGAGGTGAGCAGTTCTTC. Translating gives CASSLRSVGGEQFF.

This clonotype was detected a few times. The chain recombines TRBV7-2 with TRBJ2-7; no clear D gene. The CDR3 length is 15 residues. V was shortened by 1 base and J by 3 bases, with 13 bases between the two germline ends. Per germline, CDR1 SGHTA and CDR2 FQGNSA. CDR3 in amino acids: CASSLGVGRIYEQYF. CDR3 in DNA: TGTGCCAGCAGCTTAGGGGTAGGACGTATCTACGAGCAGTACTTC.

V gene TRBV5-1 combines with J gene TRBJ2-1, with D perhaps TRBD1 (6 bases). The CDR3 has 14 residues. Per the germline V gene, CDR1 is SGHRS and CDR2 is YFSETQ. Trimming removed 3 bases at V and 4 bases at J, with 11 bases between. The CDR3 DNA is TGCGCCAGCAGCTCCTCGCAGGGGTACAATGAGCAGTTCTTC. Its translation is CASSSSQGYNEQFF.

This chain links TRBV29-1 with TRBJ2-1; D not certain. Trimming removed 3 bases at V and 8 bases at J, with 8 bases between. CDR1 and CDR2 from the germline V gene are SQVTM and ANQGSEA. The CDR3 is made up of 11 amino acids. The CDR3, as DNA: TGCAGCGTTGAGGAACCACATGAGCAGTTCTTC. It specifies CSVEEPHEQFF.